This record concerns one T cell receptor beta chain sequence. The data stem from a study of blood T cell repertoires in COVID-19. Study-wide background: PBMCs, B-cell-depleted T cells, or T cells provided the cDNA or gDNA that made up the material.

J gave up 6 bases and V 4 bases, and 4 bases lay outside the gene matches. Germline CDR1 reads KGHSH; CDR2 reads LQKENI. The CDR3 is 14 residues long. Per the authors' pipeline: Estimated nucleated cell counts came from reference gene primer amplification. Measured with immunoSEQ multiplex PCR; TCRdb has only the in-frame clones, and not every one. D and trimming were read from the DNA, whereas the V and J calls and clone size are those reported in that table. This sample yields roughly 150,000 clones, of which 84% are seen a single time; under 4.5% belongs to the top ten. The sequence came from a man in his fifties in a cohort exposed to, infected with or recovered from COVID-19 (not recorded which). Specimen: PBMCs or T cells enriched from blood (not recorded which). The rearrangement joins TRBV18 to TRBJ2-7, with TRBD2 identical over 12 bases. The CDR3 protein is CASSQLAGGSEQYF. The DNA of the CDR3 is TGTGCCAGCTCACAACTAGCGGGAGGTAGCGAGCAGTACTTC.